Listed below are T cell receptor beta chains from one sample, sequenced in a study of control samples from healthy donors and cancer patients. Here immunoSEQ multiplex PCR was the method, and the copy in TCRdb shows in-frame clones only, minus some. This table has some 58,000 clones, 80% to 90% appearing once. Specimen: PBMCs. All receptors derive from a woman aged 55-75 years with lung cancer. CDR3s include the opening cysteine and the closing phenylalanine or tryptophan.

V gene | CDR3 protein
TRBV7-3 | CASSARTGGYNEQFF
TRBV4-1 | CASRHLQQGPNYGYTF
TRBV19 | CASEPGAGKPQHF
TRBV11-2 | CASSFTHRGLGSPLHF
TRBV9 | CASSTRVPWGYGYTF
TRBV6-5 | CASRADRFVTYEQYF
TRBV11-2 | CASSLSEGASFGYTF
TRBV7-9 | CASSFGADSTDTQYF
TRBV5-1 | CASSPPGQGYEQYF
TRBV5-1 | CASSFGVSSYEQYF
TRBV2 | CASSRGTGGRTDTQYF
TRBV9 | CASSVGPISYEQYF
TRBV18 | CASSPEIGRNTEAFF
TRBV6-5 | CASSPTSDTQYF
TRBV2 | CASSPFAGEGGYTF
TRBV19 | CASSFRQGRDYTF
TRBV7-2 | CASSFTTGTYSNQPQHF
TRBV9 | CASSVQPRGGGETQYF
TRBV27 | CASSLTKGTEAFF
TRBV29-1 | CSVREQMNTEAFF
TRBV27 | CASADPNYGYTF
TRBV6-5 | CASSGTGGWTEAFF
TRBV4-1 | CASSQQDRARFDGYTF
TRBV13 | CASSLEGYANTGELFF
TRBV28 | CASSPSASGRPWDTQYF
TRBV20-1 | CSASYRRRNEQFF
TRBV9 | CASSLSGSYYGYTF
TRBV6-6 | CASRYGTDLNSPLHF
TRBV10-3 | CAISESSGWEQFF
TRBV19 | CASSILGGTEAFF
TRBV30 | CAWSMTGRISGANVLTF
TRBV12-5 | CASGEGRALAFF
TRBV7-9 | CASESTGGTYNEQFF
TRBV7-8 | CASSKGDEDTEAFF
TRBV2 | CASSEQENYGYTF
TRBV4-1 | CASSTRDRGAYGYTF
TRBV5-1 | CASSLGLAGASTDTQYF
TRBV3-1/TRBV3-2 | CASSQGITRAAVSYEQYF
TRBV6-5 | CASSYWDGEQYF
TRBV24-1 | CATSDSGASNQPQHF
TRBV6-2/TRBV6-3 | CASSHRYTEAFF